This TCR beta chain was documented in a study of blood T cell repertoires in COVID-19. Study details: The United States, Italy and Spain supplied acute and convalescent COVID-19 samples.

The ends lost 3 bases at V and 7 bases at J; junction bases unmatched: 3. The CDR3 contains 15 residues. The germline CDR1 and CDR2 sequences are KGHDR and SFDVKD. Using immunoSEQ multiplex PCR, the repertoire was profiled, and TCRdb retains in-frame clones only, with some absent. The sample includes 250,000 to 350,000 clones, around 90% seen only once; the top ten take 2% to 2.5%. Sequenced sample: PBMCs or T cells enriched from blood (not recorded which). The sequence came from a woman in her sixties or seventies in a cohort exposed to, infected with or recovered from COVID-19 (not recorded which). This chain links TRBV24-1 with TRBJ2-1, with 12 bases lining up with TRBD1. The CDR3, as DNA: TGTGCCACCAGTGATCCGGGACAGGGGGCGAATGAGCAGTTCTTC. Translating gives CATSDPGQGANEQFF.